This passage covers 32 T cell receptor beta chains from one sample sequenced in a study of cytomegalovirus exposure and HLA in healthy donors. Primers: 60 Vbeta forward and 13 Jbeta reverse. Clones were read by immunoSEQ multiplex PCR, and TCRdb kept only the in-frame ones, dropping some. The data show 90,000 to 100,000 clones, around four fifths seen once. The sample was PBMCs. The source of these receptors is a woman between 35 and 50 years old in good health and CMV-seronegative.

The chain has TRBV18 and TRBJ2-1; D possibly corresponds to TRBD1 (6 bases). The CDR3 length is 16 residues. Per germline, CDR1 KGHSH and CDR2 LQKENI. The germline V and J ends were trimmed by 6 bases and 0 bases, with 15 bases remaining between them. The CDR3 loop reads CASSPRTVSSYNEQFF. The CDR3 bases are TGTGCCAGCTCGCCCCGGACAGTCAGCTCCTACAATGAGCAGTTCTTC.

The chain joins TRBV2 to TRBJ1-1; 8 bases agree with TRBD1. V gave up 6 bases and J gave up 0 bases; unmatched junction bases: 3. The CDR3 loop spans 14 amino acids. Per germline, CDR1 SNHLY and CDR2 FYNNEI. The CDR3 is CASRKTGVNTEAFF. The CDR3 region has the DNA TGTGCCAGCAGAAAGACAGGGGTGAACACTGAAGCTTTCTTT.

V gene TRBV7-8 combines with J gene TRBJ1-2; no definite D call. Between the trimmed V and J ends, which lost 1 base and 4 bases, there was a span of 10 bases. This CDR3 comprises 14 residues. CDR1 is SGHVS and CDR2 is FQNEAQ in the germline V gene. CDR3 DNA: TGTGCCAGCAGCTTAGATGGCACCCTCTATGGCTACACCTTC. This sequence encodes CASSLDGTLYGYTF.

This clone occurred once. The chain recombines TRBV2 with TRBJ1-2; 7 bases map to TRBD1. CDR3 length: 13 amino acids. Germline V gene sequence: CDR1 SNHLY, CDR2 FYNNEI. The V segment lost 4 bases and the J segment 2 bases; nucleotides outside the gene matches: 1. CDR3 sequence: CASSADRNYGYTF. The CDR3 bases are TGTGCCAGCAGTGCGGACAGGAACTATGGCTACACCTTC.

The chain is built from TRBV19 and TRBJ2-6; 9 bases map to TRBD1. Germline CDR1 is LNHDA and CDR2 is SQIVND (reference sequence). The CDR3 runs to 16 residues. Germline trimming cut 9 bases from V and 3 bases from J; bases unmatched to any gene: 9. Here the CDR3 reads CASGTGGADGANVLTF. In DNA, the CDR3 is TGTGCCAGCGGCACAGGGGGCGCGGATGGGGCCAACGTCCTGACTTTC.

This chain uses TRBV25-1 with TRBJ2-3; 7 bases line up with TRBD2. The germline CDR1 and CDR2 sequences are MGHDK and SYGVNS. CDR3 length: 17 amino acids. The trim removed 3 bases at V and 0 bases at J, leaving 9 bases unmatched. The CDR3 sequence is CASSDGGTGASTDTQYF. The CDR3 nucleotides read TGTGCCAGCAGTGACGGGGGGACTGGGGCTAGCACAGATACGCAGTATTTT.

This rearrangement joins TRBV5-4 to TRBJ1-6, with TRBD1 matching 9 bases. Losses at the gene ends were 2 bases for V and 10 bases for J; bases not matched to a gene: 4. The length of the CDR3 is 14 residues. Germline V lookup: CDR1 SGHNT, CDR2 YYREEE (reference sequence). DNA for the CDR3: TGTGCCAGCAGCTTCGACAGGGGGTACTCACCCCTCCACTTT. This sequence encodes CASSFDRGYSPLHF. Supplemented by reference TRBV5-4 and TRBJ1-6, the full variable domain reads ETGVTQSPTHLIKTRGQQVTLRCSSQSGHNTVSWYQQALGQGPQFIFQYYREEENGRGNFPPRFSGLQFPNYSSELNVNALELDDSALYLCASSFDRGYSPLHFGNGTRLTVT.

The chain has TRBV7-9 and TRBJ1-2; the D gene is possibly TRBD1 (5 bases). Germline values: CDR1 SEHNR, CDR2 FQNEAQ (reference sequence). CDR3 length equals 14 residues. The V end lost 9 bases, the J end lost 2 bases, and 16 bases lay between the germline ends. CDR3 protein: CASGGGGDNYGYTF. As DNA, the CDR3 is TGTGCCAGTGGTGGTGGAGGGGACAACTATGGCTACACCTTC.

The V and J genes are TRBV16 and TRBJ2-3; D is perhaps TRBD2 (5 bases). The V gene's germline CDR1 is KGHSY and CDR2 FQNENV. The CDR3 has 14 residues. Trimming left V 1 base short and J 2 bases short, with 7 bases between. The CDR3 coding sequence is TGTGCCAGCAGCCAATGGGAGAACACAGATACGCAGTATTTT. Its protein is CASSQWENTDTQYF. The entire variable domain, with the rest obtained from reference TRBV16 and TRBJ2-3, is as follows: GEEVAQTPKHLVRGEGQKAKLYCAPIKGHSYVFWYQQVLKNEFKFLISFQNENVFDETGMPKERFSAKCLPNSPCSLEIQATKLEDSAVYFCASSQWENTDTQYFGPGTRLTVL.

The chain is built from TRBV4-1 and TRBJ1-5; 8 bases match TRBD1. Trimming cost V 4 bases and J 6 bases; bases outside gene matches: 5. The CDR3 is 14 residues long. Germline V gene lookup returns CDR1 MGHRA and CDR2 YSYEKL. CDR3 nucleotides: TGCGCCAGCAGCCGAGGACAGGGAGGTCAGCCCCAGCATTTT. Its translation is CASSRGQGGQPQHF.

This clone was recorded only once. V is TRBV7-9 and J is TRBJ2-1; 9 nucleotides align to TRBD2. There are 17 residues in the CDR3. With 8 bases clipped from V and 5 bases from J, the junction kept 16 bases outside the gene matches. The germline gives CDR1 SEHNR, CDR2 FQNEAQ (reference sequence). The CDR3 loop reads CASAYGLSGGINNEQFF. CDR3 in DNA: TGTGCCAGCGCCTACGGACTAAGCGGGGGGATAAACAATGAGCAGTTCTTC.

J is TRBJ1-1 and V is TRBV9; perhaps TRBD1 as D (6 bases). This CDR3 has 16 amino acids. V lost 4 bases, J lost 2 bases, and 18 bases lay in between. The V gene's germline CDR1 is SGDLS and CDR2 YYNGEE. The CDR3 DNA follows: TGTGCCAGCAGCCCGGGGTGGGGGACACGCAACACTGAAGCTTTCTTT. As protein: CASSPGWGTRNTEAFF.

The rearrangement uses TRBV29-1 and TRBJ1-2; TRBD1 is a possible D gene (6 bases). Germline V lookup: CDR1 SQVTM, CDR2 ANQGSEA. The CDR3 totals 11 residues. Deletions cut 6 bases from V and 7 bases from J, with 12 bases between. The CDR3, as DNA: TGCAGCGTCCAGGGGCTGGTTGGCTACACCTTC. It codes for CSVQGLVGYTF.

The genes are TRBV7-9 and TRBJ1-1; unclear D gene. V was cut by 10 bases and J by 0 bases, with 21 bases left in between. The CDR3 has 16 residues. Germline-derived CDR1 and CDR2 are SEHNR and FQNEAQ (reference sequence). CDR3 DNA sequence: TGTGCCACCCCTGAGACACGAAACTTAATGAACACTGAAGCTTTCTTT. Residues: CATPETRNLMNTEAFF.

The chain employs TRBV28 and TRBJ2-3; 8 nucleotides agree with TRBD1. The CDR3 is 16 residues long. Looked up from germline, CDR1 is MDHEN and CDR2 is SYDVKM. Trimming at V came to 7 bases and at J to 4 bases, leaving 13 bases not matched to a gene. Written as DNA, the CDR3 is TGTGCCAGCACCCGGGACAGGACTCTTAATTCAGATACGCAGTATTTT. It is translated as CASTRDRTLNSDTQYF.

This chain links TRBV5-1 with TRBJ2-2; TRBD2 might be the D (6 bases). Germline V gene lookup returns CDR1 SGHRS and CDR2 YFSETQ. V lost 4 bases, J lost 1 base, and 14 bases lay in between. This CDR3 region has 16 residues. The CDR3 sequence: CASSLGRQGNTGELFF. For the CDR3, the DNA is TGCGCCAGCAGCCTAGGGAGGCAGGGGAACACCGGGGAGCTGTTTTTT. The full variable domain, in which reference TRBV5-1 and TRBJ2-2 provide the parts outside the CDR3, is KAGVTQTPRYLIKTRGQQVTLSCSPISGHRSVSWYQQTPGQGLQFLFEYFSETQRNKGNFPGRFSGRQFSNSRSEMNVSTLELGDSALYLCASSLGRQGNTGELFFGEGSRLTVL.

The V call is TRBV10-3, the J call TRBJ1-1; the D is unclear. The ends were cut back, 8 bases at V and 7 bases at J, with 11 bases in the middle. Germline CDR1 ENHRY, CDR2 SYGVKD. This CDR3 contains 11 residues. This chain's CDR3 is CAISSQLEAFF. CDR3 DNA sequence: TGTGCCATCTCCTCACAGCTTGAAGCTTTCTTT.

This rearrangement joins TRBV27 to TRBJ2-3; no clear D gene. Germline V lookup: CDR1 MNHEY, CDR2 SMNVEV (reference sequence). The CDR3 covers 13 residues. Trimming removed 2 bases from V and 2 bases from J, with 5 bases in between. The CDR3 coding sequence is TGTGCCAGCAGTTTAGGAGTCACAGATACGCAGTATTTT. Residues: CASSLGVTDTQYF.

The rearrangement uses TRBV5-1 and TRBJ1-1; weak D call: TRBD1 (5 bases). The V end was cut by 2 bases, the J end by 5 bases, with 19 bases between. The germline CDR1 and CDR2 sequences are SGHRS and YFSETQ. This CDR3 has 16 amino acids. CDR3 in DNA: TGCGCCAGCAGCTTACTCTCCAGCTGGGAGGGGACTGAAGCTTTCTTT. This codes for CASSLLSSWEGTEAFF.

In this sample, this clone turned up a few times. The junction shows a germline mismatch at one end, possibly a read error. This chain links TRBV10-1 with TRBJ2-1, with 12 bases fitting TRBD1. Germline CDR1 reads WNHNN; CDR2 reads SYGVQD (reference sequence). The CDR3 has 15 amino acids. The CDR3, as DNA: TGCGACAGCAGTGAGGGACAGGGGGCATACAATGAGCAGTTCTTC. Its protein is CDSSEGQGAYNEQFF.

The rearrangement joins TRBV7-2 to TRBJ1-5; D is ambiguous. This CDR3 is built from 14 residues. V lost 2 bases and J lost 4, with 9 bases in between. The germline gives CDR1 SGHTA, CDR2 FQGNSA. DNA of the CDR3: TGTGCCAGCAGCTTAACAGCGGGAAATCAGCCCCAGCATTTT. This encodes CASSLTAGNQPQHF.

The V and J genes are TRBV2 and TRBJ2-5; TRBD1 aligns across 7 bases. The V segment lost 5 bases and the J segment 5 bases; nucleotides outside the gene matches: 5. This CDR3 is built from 13 residues. The germline gives CDR1 SNHLY, CDR2 FYNNEI. The CDR3: CASSPTGSETQYF. The CDR3 coding sequence is TGTGCCAGCAGTCCGACAGGGAGTGAGACCCAGTACTTC.

This clone appeared a single time. This sequence joins TRBV30 and TRBJ1-4; D call uncertain. The germline V gene encodes CDR1 GTSNPN and CDR2 SVGIG (reference sequence). The CDR3 has 14 amino acids. V was pared by 2 bases and J by 7 bases, with 14 bases between. In DNA, the CDR3 is TGTGCCTGGAGTCCTCACTCGGGGAGTGAAAAACTGTTTTTT. Translated, it gives CAWSPHSGSEKLFF.

Remarks on this clone: This CDR3 is missing its conserved last phenylalanine or tryptophan, likely due to a read error. The rearrangement uses TRBV15 and TRBJ1-5; 7 nucleotides agree with TRBD1. The CDR3 runs to 14 residues. Germline trimming cut 1 base from V and 7 bases from J; bases unmatched to any gene: 4. The V gene's germline CDR1 is LNHNV and CDR2 YYDKDF (reference sequence). CDR3 sequence: CATSRAGGLQPQHV. In nucleotides, the CDR3 is TGTGCCACCAGCAGAGCAGGGGGTCTACAGCCCCAGCATGTT.

This clone was observed a handful of times. Since the CDR3 does not end with the conserved phenylalanine or tryptophan, this likely comes from a read error. This chain links TRBV6-1 with TRBJ2-2; 11 bases align to TRBD2. CDR3 length: 15 residues. CDR1 and CDR2 (germline): MNHNS, SASEGT. Losses at the gene ends were 0 bases for V and 6 bases for J; bases not matched to a gene: 0. The CDR3 protein is CASSEASGGAGELFV. The CDR3 region has the DNA TGTGCCAGCAGTGAAGCTAGCGGGGGGGCCGGGGAGCTGTTTGTT.

CDR3 amino acids: CASSQLPNEQFF. The CDR3 DNA follows: TGCGCCAGCAGTCAACTTCCCAATGAGCAGTTCTTC. This sequence joins TRBV23-1 and TRBJ2-1; D is unresolved. TRBV23-1 is treated as an ORF (open reading frame) with a function not yet certain. Between the trimmed V and J ends, which lost 2 bases and 6 bases, there was a span of 5 bases. The CDR3 has 12 amino acids.

The V call is TRBV9, the J call TRBJ2-1; the match to TRBD2 covers 9 bases. The CDR3 sequence is 16 residues long. The J segment lost 6 bases and the V segment lost 3 bases, leaving 10 bases of the junction unmatched. Germline lookup yields CDR1 SGDLS and CDR2 YYNGEE. Here the CDR3 reads CASSARSGGPLNEQFF. CDR3 coding DNA: TGTGCCAGCAGCGCGCGTAGCGGGGGTCCCCTCAATGAGCAGTTCTTC.

This clone was picked up a small number of times. The chain combines TRBV29-1 with TRBJ2-6, with D tentatively TRBD2 (5 bases). The CDR3 is made up of 15 amino acids. Trimming stripped 4 bases from V and 3 bases from J, with 13 bases between. Germline-derived CDR1 and CDR2 are SQVTM and ANQGSEA. CDR3 sequence (DNA): TGCAGCGTTGCAGGAGGAGGCCATGGGGCCAACGTCCTGACTTTC. Translating gives CSVAGGGHGANVLTF.

This clone was seen a handful of times. The V and J genes are TRBV7-2 and TRBJ2-2, with TRBD1 matching over 7 bases. CDR1 is SGHTA, CDR2 FQGNSA, per germline. Losses at the gene ends were 5 bases for V and 1 base for J; bases not matched to a gene: 4. The CDR3 length is 15 residues. The CDR3 here is CASSRGTVNTGELFF. The CDR3 coding sequence is TGTGCCAGCAGCAGAGGGACAGTGAACACCGGGGAGCTGTTTTTT.

The genes are TRBV4-2 and TRBJ1-1, with TRBD1 as a possible D gene (5 bases). Trimming took 1 base from V and 0 from J, leaving 12 bases between them. Germline assignment: CDR1 LGHNA and CDR2 YNFKEQ. This CDR3 comprises 16 residues. CDR3 protein: CASSQGHTQVNTEAFF. The CDR3 coding sequence is TGTGCCAGCAGCCAAGGTCATACACAGGTGAACACTGAAGCTTTCTTT.

The chain has TRBV2 and TRBJ2-5; 14 positions match TRBD2. Germline-derived CDR1 and CDR2 are SNHLY and FYNNEI. This CDR3 region has 15 residues. Losses at the gene ends were 0 bases for V and 8 bases for J; bases not matched to a gene: 2. CDR3 bases: TGTGCCAGCAGTGAAGCGACTAGCGGGGGGGCAACCCAGTACTTC. Amino acid sequence: CASSEATSGGATQYF.

The chain recombines TRBV4-1 with TRBJ1-4; TRBD1 might be the D (5 bases). The V end was cut by 0 bases, the J end by 6 bases, with 11 bases between. CDR1 and CDR2 from the germline V gene are MGHRA and YSYEKL. The CDR3 spans 15 residues. CDR3 nucleotide sequence: TGCGCCAGCAGCCAAGATCCAGGGAGGGATGAAAAACTGTTTTTT. It yields the protein CASSQDPGRDEKLFF.